The T cell receptor (beta chain) described here comes from a study of radiotherapy plus CTLA-4 blockade in lung cancer. Points on this clone: Its specificity is not known.

Study results and caveats: Tumor-origin TCR clones grew in blood after radiotherapy plus ipilimumab.

The length of the CDR3 is 20 residues. The junction had 16 bases not matched to a gene; V was cut back by 1 base and J by 0 bases. The germline V gene encodes CDR1 KGHSH and CDR2 LQKENI. Libraries were prepared by immunoSEQ multiplex PCR; TCRdb keeps only in-frame clonotypes and omits some of them. The sample lists over 75,000 clones; around 86% were seen once. The sample consisted of peripheral blood, taken from a patient treated with radiotherapy plus ipilimumab. The chain recombines TRBV18 with TRBJ2-3, with 7 nucleotides matching TRBD2. The sequence was obtained from a human donor with non-small cell lung cancer who had stable disease on radiotherapy plus ipilimumab. The CDR3 DNA is TGTGCCAGCTCACCACTCCCGACTAGCAAGGGGCGGAGAAGCACAGATACGCAGTATTTT. Its translation: CASSPLPTSKGRRSTDTQYF. Combining the CDR3 with reference TRBV18 and TRBJ2-3 gives the whole variable domain NAGVMQNPRHLVRRRGQEARLRCSPMKGHSHVYWYRQLPEEGLKFMVYLQKENIIDESGMPKERFSAEFPKEGPSILRIQQVVRGDSAAYFCASSPLPTSKGRRSTDTQYFGPGTRLTVL.